This entry features one T cell receptor (beta chain) sequence. Its antigen is not identified. 5'RACE template switching with UMIs produced the TCR beta cDNA. TCRdb re-called the 5' RACE reads and catalogs CDR3 proteins one per entry, DNA excluded. This sample's clone table lists about 540,000 distinct CDR3 sequences. This record belongs to a study of T cells expressing NK-cell markers. Study conclusions and caveats: CD8+ T cells in more than five donors included dominant NKG2C+ clonotypes at roughly 1.0-7.0%.

The clonotype was recovered from a man in his late teens or twenties in good health. The sample consisted of blood T cells: a sorted CD56 or NKG2C T cell subset, CD4+ or CD8+ T cells, or bulk PBMC T cells (not recorded which).

The CDR3 sequence: CSARPFRRALSDTQYF. The J gene is TRBJ2-3, the V gene TRBV20-1; no DNA is available, so the TRBD2 call from TCRdb remains unchecked. Germline-derived CDR1 and CDR2 are DFQATT and SNEGSKA (reference sequence). This CDR3 has 16 residues.